This TCR beta chain derives from a study of T cell responses to AZD1222 COVID-19 vaccine. Regarding the study as a whole: With dominance at 160-218 and 743-854, vaccine-associated CD4 TCRs spanned spike. None of the repertoires were sampled until the peak T cell response had passed.

A word on this clone: The antigen remains undetermined.

The CDR3 is 14 amino acids. From germline, CDR1 is SNHLY and CDR2 FYNNEI. With 3 bases removed from V and 0 bases from J, the gap between germline ends came to 9 bases. Some clones are missing from TCRdb's copy, which holds only in-frame ones; the method was immunoSEQ multiplex PCR. The repertoire includes about 100,000 clones, about 83% of them detected once, and under 4% sits in the top ten. The material sequenced was peripheral blood, taken on day 0 of AZD1222 vaccination. The genes are TRBV2 and TRBJ2-7; D not certain. This clonotype was sampled from an adult in good health. The CDR3 sequence: CASSDGRNSYEQYF. As DNA, the CDR3 is TGTGCCAGCAGTGATGGGCGGAACTCCTACGAGCAGTACTTC.